These 19 T cell receptor beta chains originate from one sample sequenced in a study of cytomegalovirus exposure and HLA in healthy donors. Amplification used 60 Vbeta primers and 13 Jbeta primers. Clones were sequenced by immunoSEQ multiplex PCR, and TCRdb holds only the in-frame ones, with some missing. The table includes around 200,000 clones, about 82% detected once. The sample taken for sequencing was PBMCs. These receptors all come from a woman aged 50 to 65 in good health and CMV-seronegative.

This chain joins TRBV19 and TRBJ2-1; 14 bases fit TRBD2. Looked up from germline, CDR1 is LNHDA and CDR2 is SQIVND (reference sequence). V trimming: 10 bases; J trimming: 7 bases; junction bases outside the gene matches: 27. The CDR3 length is 21 residues. CDR3 region: CATKGSLLGTSGSVSWNEQFF. The CDR3 DNA sequence: TGTGCCACCAAAGGCAGTCTACTCGGGACTAGCGGGAGTGTGAGTTGGAATGAGCAGTTCTTC. The variable domain in full, with the rest retrieved from reference TRBV19 and TRBJ2-1, is DGGITQSPKYLFRKEGQNVTLSCEQNLNHDAMYWYRQDPGQGLRLIYYSQIVNDFQKGDIAEGYSVSREKKESFPLTVTSAQKNPTAFYLCATKGSLLGTSGSVSWNEQFFGPGTRLTVL.

The gene calls are TRBV20-1 and TRBJ1-2; perhaps TRBD1 as D (5 bases). The V and J ends lost 5 bases and 9 bases respectively, with 13 bases between them. The V gene's germline CDR1 is DFQATT and CDR2 SNEGSKA (reference sequence). CDR3 size: 11 residues. CDR3 DNA sequence: TGCAGTGCTCGGCACGGGGGACGCTACACCTTC. Amino acid sequence: CSARHGGRYTF.

This clone was seen more than once but under ten times. The chain has TRBV28 and TRBJ2-1; D possibly corresponds to TRBD1 (7 bases). V was shortened by 4 bases and J by 15 bases, with 13 bases between the two germline ends. Germline-derived CDR1 and CDR2 are MDHEN and SYDVKM. The CDR3 is made up of 11 amino acids. The CDR3 DNA follows: TGTGCCAGCAGTTCCAGACAGGGAGGGTTCTTC. It is translated as CASSSRQGGFF.

The chain uses TRBV7-9 and TRBJ2-3; D possibly corresponds to TRBD1 (5 bases). V was cut by 1 base and J by 6 bases, with 11 bases left in between. The germline V gene has CDR1 SEHNR and CDR2 FQNEAQ (reference sequence). The CDR3 sequence is 14 residues long. The DNA for the CDR3 is TGTGCCAGCAGCTTAGGGCAGGGTTTGGATACGCAGTATTTT. Translation: CASSLGQGLDTQYF. Full variable domain (missing parts from reference TRBV7-9 and TRBJ2-3): DTGVSQNPRHKITKRGQNVTFRCDPISEHNRLYWYRQTLGQGPEFLTYFQNEAQLEKSRLLSDRFSAERPKGSFSTLEIQRTEQGDSAMYLCASSLGQGLDTQYFGPGTRLTVL.

J is TRBJ1-3 and V is TRBV7-9; D may be TRBD1 (5 bases). The V end was cut by 1 base, the J end by 0 bases, with 10 bases between. Germline-derived CDR1 and CDR2 are SEHNR and FQNEAQ (reference sequence). This CDR3 is built from 16 residues. CDR3 DNA sequence: TGTGCCAGCAGCTTAGGGGGGACTGGCTCTGGAAACACCATATATTTT. Its translation: CASSLGGTGSGNTIYF.

The gene calls are TRBV25-1 and TRBJ2-7, with TRBD1 matching over 8 bases. The V gene's germline CDR1 is MGHDK and CDR2 SYGVNS. The CDR3 is made up of 14 amino acids. The trim removed 0 bases at V and 7 bases at J, leaving 5 bases unmatched. DNA for the CDR3: TGTGCCAGCAGTGAATACGGACAGGGATGGGAGCAGTACTTC. It codes for CASSEYGQGWEQYF.

This rearrangement joins TRBV28 to TRBJ2-7; tentative D call: TRBD2 (5 bases). In germline, CDR1 is MDHEN, CDR2 SYDVKM. The CDR3 is 13 amino acids. The V and J ends lost 7 bases and 2 bases respectively, with 12 bases between them. CDR3 DNA: TGTGCCAGCACCTCGGGGTCTGCCTACGAGCAGTACTTC. Residues: CASTSGSAYEQYF.

This chain joins TRBV5-1 and TRBJ2-3, with 16 nucleotides matching TRBD2. Germline CDR1 reads SGHRS; CDR2 reads YFSETQ. V trimming: 4 bases; J trimming: 3 bases; junction bases outside the gene matches: 5. The CDR3 has 17 amino acids. CDR3 residues: CASSPPGLAGGTDTQYF. The CDR3 DNA reads as TGCGCCAGCAGCCCCCCGGGACTAGCGGGAGGGACAGATACGCAGTATTTT.

The chain employs TRBV7-9 and TRBJ1-1; tentative D call: TRBD1 (5 bases). The V end was cut by 3 bases, the J end by 1 base, with 15 bases between. CDR1 is SEHNR and CDR2 is FQNEAQ in the germline V gene (reference sequence). This CDR3 spans 16 amino acids. CDR3 DNA: TGTGCCAGCAGCTTTCAGCAACAGGTTCCGAACACTGAAGCTTTCTTT. Its protein is CASSFQQQVPNTEAFF.

The gene calls are TRBV5-1 and TRBJ2-3; the D gene is possibly TRBD2 (6 bases). The V end lost 3 bases, the J end lost 0 bases, and 11 bases lay between the germline ends. CDR3 length equals 15 residues. Looked up from germline, CDR1 is SGHRS and CDR2 is YFSETQ. CDR3 in DNA: TGCGCCAGCAGCTCCCTTAGCGGAAGCACAGATACGCAGTATTTT. Amino acid sequence: CASSSLSGSTDTQYF.

This rearrangement joins TRBV29-1 to TRBJ1-2; 7 nucleotides align to TRBD1. V was pared by 1 base and J by 8 bases, with 10 bases of the junction left unmatched. The CDR3 totals 14 residues. The germline V gene has CDR1 SQVTM and CDR2 ANQGSEA. CDR3 residues: CSVEGDRARRGYTF. The CDR3 DNA reads TGCAGCGTTGAAGGAGACAGGGCCAGGAGAGGCTACACCTTC.

The chain links TRBV27 to TRBJ1-1, with D possibly TRBD1 on 5 matching bases. With 4 bases removed from V and 5 bases from J, the gap between germline ends came to 14 bases. This CDR3 is 14 amino acids long. The germline CDR1 and CDR2 sequences are MNHEY and SMNVEV (reference sequence). The chain's CDR3 is CASSSQAGGTEAFF. The DNA for the CDR3 is TGTGCCAGCAGTTCCCAGGCCGGGGGAACTGAAGCTTTCTTT.

V gene TRBV11-1 combines with J gene TRBJ2-3; 12 nucleotides agree with TRBD2. V gave up 5 bases and J gave up 3 bases; unmatched junction bases: 6. Germline CDR1 and CDR2: SGHAT and FQDESV (reference sequence). The CDR3 runs 16 residues. CDR3 amino acids: CASSLSSGRGTDTQYF. Written as DNA, the CDR3 is TGTGCCAGCAGCCTGTCTAGCGGGAGGGGGACAGATACGCAGTATTTT.

This chain joins TRBV7-9 and TRBJ2-2, with 8 bases aligning to TRBD2. V gave up 5 bases and J gave up 3 bases; unmatched junction bases: 11. CDR3 length: 17 amino acids. Germline V CDR1 and CDR2: SEHNR, FQNEAQ (reference sequence). CDR3 bases: TGTGCCAGCAGCGAACGAGCGGGAGTAACGGACACCGGGGAGCTGTTTTTT. Protein product: CASSERAGVTDTGELFF.

The rearrangement joins TRBV6-6 to TRBJ2-7, with 13 bases identical to TRBD2. The CDR3 contains 15 residues. V lost 4 bases, J lost 9 bases, and 9 bases stayed unmatched. Germline V lookup: CDR1 MNHNY, CDR2 SVGAGI (reference sequence). CDR3 sequence: CASSSYGLAGDGQYF. The DNA for the CDR3 is TGTGCCAGCAGTTCTTATGGACTAGCGGGAGACGGGCAGTACTTC.

The rearrangement joins TRBV6-5 to TRBJ1-1; D not resolved. The CDR3 runs 15 residues. Looked up from germline, CDR1 is MNHEY and CDR2 is SVGAGI. V was pared by 2 bases and J by 4 bases, with 14 bases between. Here the CDR3 reads CASSYEGAWSTEAFF. As DNA, the CDR3 is TGTGCCAGCAGTTACGAGGGAGCATGGAGCACTGAAGCTTTCTTT.

The V call is TRBV6-5, the J call TRBJ1-2; 9 bases line up with TRBD1. This CDR3 comprises 13 residues. V was pared by 6 bases and J by 6 bases, with 5 bases of the junction left unmatched. The germline V gene has CDR1 MNHEY and CDR2 SVGAGI. The CDR3 protein is CASRKGQGDGYTF. In DNA, the CDR3 is TGTGCCAGCAGAAAGGGACAGGGAGATGGCTACACCTTC.

The genes are TRBV2 and TRBJ2-5; TRBD2 matches at 9 bases. CDR3 size: 16 residues. The germline CDR1 and CDR2 sequences are SNHLY and FYNNEI. J lost 6 bases, V lost 6 bases, and 14 bases had no gene match. CDR3 bases: TGTGCCAGCAGCGCCGGGGTGGCGGGAGGGCCGAAGACCCAGTACTTC. Its protein is CASSAGVAGGPKTQYF.

The count of this clone is one. DNA of the CDR3: TGTGCCACCTCCGGGGGGGACAGGGTGAATTCACCCCTCCACTTT. This codes for CATSGGDRVNSPLHF. V is TRBV9 and J is TRBJ1-6; TRBD1 agrees at 9 bases. The V gene's germline CDR1 is SGDLS and CDR2 YYNGEE. CDR3 size: 15 residues. Losses at the gene ends were 9 bases for V and 7 bases for J; bases not matched to a gene: 11.